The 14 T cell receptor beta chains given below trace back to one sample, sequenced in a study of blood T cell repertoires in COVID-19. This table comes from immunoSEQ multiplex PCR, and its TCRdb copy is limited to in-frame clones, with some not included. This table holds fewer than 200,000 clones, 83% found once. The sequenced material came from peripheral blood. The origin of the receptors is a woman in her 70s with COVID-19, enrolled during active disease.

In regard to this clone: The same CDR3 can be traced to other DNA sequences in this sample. CDR3 sequence reads: CASSLSGSTDTQYF. The CDR3 DNA reads as TGTGCCAGCAGCTTAAGCGGCAGCACAGATACGCAGTATTTT. This chain joins TRBV11-2 and TRBJ2-3; maybe TRBD2 (5 bases). The CDR3 is made up of 14 amino acids. Germline CDR1 is SGHAT and CDR2 is FQNNGV. Deletions cut 2 bases from V and 0 bases from J, with 6 bases between.

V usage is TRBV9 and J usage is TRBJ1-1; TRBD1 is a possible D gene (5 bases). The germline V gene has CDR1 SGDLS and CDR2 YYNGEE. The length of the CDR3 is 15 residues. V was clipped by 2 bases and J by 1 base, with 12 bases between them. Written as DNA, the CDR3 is TGTGCCAGCAGCGTGGGGGGAGCTGGGAACACTGAAGCTTTCTTT. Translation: CASSVGGAGNTEAFF.

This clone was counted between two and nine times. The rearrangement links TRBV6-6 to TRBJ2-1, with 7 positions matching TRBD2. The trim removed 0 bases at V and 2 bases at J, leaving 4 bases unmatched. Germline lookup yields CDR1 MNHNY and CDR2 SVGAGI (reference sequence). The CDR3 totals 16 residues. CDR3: CASSYSAGVPYNEQFF. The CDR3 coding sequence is TGTGCCAGCAGTTACTCGGCGGGAGTCCCCTACAATGAGCAGTTCTTC.

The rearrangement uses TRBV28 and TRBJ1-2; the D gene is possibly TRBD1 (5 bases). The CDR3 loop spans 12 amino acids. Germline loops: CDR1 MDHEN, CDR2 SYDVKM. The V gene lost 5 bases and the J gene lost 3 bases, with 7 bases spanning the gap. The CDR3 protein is CASSRGDYGYTF. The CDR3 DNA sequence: TGTGCCAGCAGTCGGGGGGACTATGGCTACACCTTC.

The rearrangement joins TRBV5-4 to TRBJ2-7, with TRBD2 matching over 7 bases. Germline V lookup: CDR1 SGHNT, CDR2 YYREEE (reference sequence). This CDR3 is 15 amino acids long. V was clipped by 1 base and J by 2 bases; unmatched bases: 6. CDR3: CASSLPGGSTYEQYF. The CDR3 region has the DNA TGTGCCAGCAGCTTGCCGGGCGGGAGTACCTACGAGCAGTACTTC.

In DNA form, the CDR3 reads TGTGCCAGCAGCCAAATCTCCCCTGGGGCCAACGTCCTGACTTTC. Translation gives CASSQISPGANVLTF. V and J are TRBV3-1 (or the pseudogene TRBV3-2) and TRBJ2-6; D ambiguous. The CDR3 is made up of 15 amino acids. The V end was cut by 2 bases, the J end by 2 bases, with 7 bases between. The germline V gene has CDR1 LGHDT and CDR2 YNNKEL (reference sequence).

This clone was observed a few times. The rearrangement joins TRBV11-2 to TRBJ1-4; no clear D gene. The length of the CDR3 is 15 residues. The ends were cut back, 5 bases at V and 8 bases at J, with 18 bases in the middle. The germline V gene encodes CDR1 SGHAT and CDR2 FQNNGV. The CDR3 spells CASSPQALRREKLFF. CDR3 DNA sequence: TGTGCCAGCAGCCCCCAGGCCCTCAGGAGGGAAAAACTGTTTTTT.

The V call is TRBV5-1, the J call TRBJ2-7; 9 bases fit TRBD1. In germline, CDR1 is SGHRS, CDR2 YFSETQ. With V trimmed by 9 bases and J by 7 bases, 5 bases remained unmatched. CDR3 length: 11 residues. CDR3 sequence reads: CANRGLWEQYF. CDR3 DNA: TGCGCCAACAGGGGGCTCTGGGAGCAGTACTTC.

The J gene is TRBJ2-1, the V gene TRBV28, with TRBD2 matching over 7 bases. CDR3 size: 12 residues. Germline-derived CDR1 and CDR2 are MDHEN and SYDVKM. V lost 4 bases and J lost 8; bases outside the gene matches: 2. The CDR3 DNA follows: TGTGCCAGCAGTTGGGGGAGGGATGAGCAGTTCTTC. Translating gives CASSWGRDEQFF. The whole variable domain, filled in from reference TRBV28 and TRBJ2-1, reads DVKVTQSSRYLVKRTGEKVFLECVQDMDHENMFWYRQDPGLGLRLIYFSYDVKMKEKGDIPEGYSVSREKKERFSLILESASTNQTSMYLCASSWGRDEQFFGPGTRLTVL.

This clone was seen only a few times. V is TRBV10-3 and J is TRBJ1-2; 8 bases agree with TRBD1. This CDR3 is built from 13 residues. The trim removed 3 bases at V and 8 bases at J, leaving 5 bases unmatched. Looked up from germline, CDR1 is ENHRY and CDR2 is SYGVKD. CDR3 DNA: TGTGCCATCAGTGATGACAGGGGTAGCGGCTACACCTTC. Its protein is CAISDDRGSGYTF.

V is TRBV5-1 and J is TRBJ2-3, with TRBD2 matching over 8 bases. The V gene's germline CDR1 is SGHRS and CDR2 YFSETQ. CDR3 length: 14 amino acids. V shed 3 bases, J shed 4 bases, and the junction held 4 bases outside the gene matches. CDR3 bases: TGCGCCAGCAGCTCTGCGGGAGGTCCAGATACGCAGTATTTT. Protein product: CASSSAGGPDTQYF.

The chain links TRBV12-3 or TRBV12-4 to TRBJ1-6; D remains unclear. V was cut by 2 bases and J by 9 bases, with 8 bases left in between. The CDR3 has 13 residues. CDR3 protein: CASSLIEGSPLHF. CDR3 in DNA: TGTGCCAGCAGTTTAATTGAGGGTTCACCCCTCCACTTT.

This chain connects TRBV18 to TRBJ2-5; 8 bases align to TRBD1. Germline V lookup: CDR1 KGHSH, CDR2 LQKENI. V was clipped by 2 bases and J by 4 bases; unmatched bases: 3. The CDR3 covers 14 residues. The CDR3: CASSPKTGGETQYF. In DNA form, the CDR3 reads TGTGCCAGCTCACCAAAAACAGGGGGAGAGACCCAGTACTTC.

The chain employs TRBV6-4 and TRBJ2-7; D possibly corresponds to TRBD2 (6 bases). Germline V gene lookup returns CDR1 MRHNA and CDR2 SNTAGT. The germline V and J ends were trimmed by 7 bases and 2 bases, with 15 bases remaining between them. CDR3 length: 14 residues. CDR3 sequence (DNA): TGTGCCAGCATCCGGGGGAATCGACCCTACGAGCAGTACTTC. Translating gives CASIRGNRPYEQYF.